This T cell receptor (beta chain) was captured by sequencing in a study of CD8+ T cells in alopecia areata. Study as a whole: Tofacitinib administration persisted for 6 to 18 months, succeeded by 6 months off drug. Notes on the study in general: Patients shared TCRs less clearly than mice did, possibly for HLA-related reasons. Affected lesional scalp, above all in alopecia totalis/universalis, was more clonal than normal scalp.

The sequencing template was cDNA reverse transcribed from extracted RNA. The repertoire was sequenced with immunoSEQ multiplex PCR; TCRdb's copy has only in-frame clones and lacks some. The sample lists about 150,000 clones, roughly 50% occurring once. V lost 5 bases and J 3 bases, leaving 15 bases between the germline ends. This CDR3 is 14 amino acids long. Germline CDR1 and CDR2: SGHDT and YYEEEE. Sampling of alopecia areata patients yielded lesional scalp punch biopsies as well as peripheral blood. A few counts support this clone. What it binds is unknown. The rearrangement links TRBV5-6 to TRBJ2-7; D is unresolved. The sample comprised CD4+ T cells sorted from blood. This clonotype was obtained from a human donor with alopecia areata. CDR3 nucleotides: TGTGCCAGCAGAAGGCAGCAAGCCTACTACGAGCAGTACTTC. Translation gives CASRRQQAYYEQYF. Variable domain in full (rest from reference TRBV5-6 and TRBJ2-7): DAGVTQSPTHLIKTRGQQVTLRCSPKSGHDTVSWYQQALGQGPQFIFQYYEEEERQRGNFPDRFSGHQFPNYSSELNVNALLLGDSALYLCASRRQQAYYEQYFGPGTRLTVT.